Listed below are T cell receptor beta chains from one sample, sequenced in a study of blood T cell repertoires in COVID-19. The table came from immunoSEQ multiplex PCR; TCRdb's copy has only in-frame clones and leaves some out. The profile shows 150,000 to 200,000 clones, about nine tenths of them singletons. Sample: PBMCs or T cells enriched from blood (not recorded which). These receptors were collected from a woman aged 18 to 35 who had recovered from COVID-19. The CDR3 runs from the conserved cysteine through the conserved F or W. A D gene is named only where the DNA matches it firmly. Some rows have no size entry. The others give once, few or many, or a class for an expanded clone.

-	TRBV5-1	-	TRBJ1-1	CASSLGDKNTEAFF	TGCGCCAGCAGCTTGGGGGACAAGAACACTGAAGCTTTCTTT
TRBD1	TRBV4-1	-	TRBJ2-3	CASSQSDRGKDTQYF	TGCGCCAGCAGCCAATCCGACAGGGGCAAAGATACGCAGTATTTT
-	TRBV2	-	TRBJ2-7	CASSEQGMIYEQYF	TGTGCCAGCAGTGAGCAGGGGATGATCTACGAGCAGTACTTC
-	TRBV24-1	-	TRBJ2-2	CATSFNRDTGELFF	TGTGCCACCAGTTTTAACCGAGACACCGGGGAGCTGTTTTTT
-	TRBV27	-	TRBJ2-7	CASSSTGFHEQYF	TGTGCCAGCAGTTCAACAGGGTTCCACGAGCAGTACTTC
-	TRBV28	-	TRBJ1-6	CASSLGGAWDSPLHF	TGTGCCAGCAGTTTAGGGGGGGCCTGGGATTCACCCCTCCACTTT
-	TRBV5-1	-	TRBJ2-2	CASSWGQTTGELFF	TGCGCCAGCAGCTGGGGACAAACGACCGGGGAGCTGTTTTTT
-	TRBV7-6	-	TRBJ2-1	CASSFDQGYTEQFF	TGTGCCAGCAGCTTTGATCAGGGGTACACTGAGCAGTTCTTC
-	TRBV25-1	-	TRBJ2-7	CASKLTGRSSYEQYF	TGTGCCAGCAAACTCACAGGGCGTAGCTCCTACGAGCAGTACTTC
-	TRBV28	once	TRBJ2-3	CASSLLARSTDTQYF	TGTGCCAGCAGTTTACTAGCCCGAAGCACAGATACGCAGTATTTT
TRBD1	TRBV24-1	-	TRBJ1-4	CATSGGQLEKLFF	TGTGCCACCAGTGGGGGACAGCTGGAAAAACTGTTTTTT
TRBD1	TRBV29-1	-	TRBJ1-3	CSFLGGTGGSGNTIYF	TGCAGCTTCCTAGGCGGGACAGGGGGCTCTGGAAACACCATATATTTT
-	TRBV6-6	-	TRBJ1-6	CASSYLGRNSPLHF	TGTGCCAGCAGTTACTTGGGGAGGAATTCACCCCTCCACTTT
TRBD2	TRBV27	-	TRBJ2-1	CASSELAGSSYNEQFF	TGTGCCAGCAGTGAATTAGCGGGAAGCTCCTACAATGAGCAGTTCTTC
-	TRBV28	-	TRBJ2-7	CASSLRQGLYEQYF	TGTGCCAGCAGTTTAAGGCAGGGACTCTACGAGCAGTACTTC
TRBD1	TRBV27	once	TRBJ2-7	CASSSQYRGMGEQYF	TGTGCCAGCAGTTCCCAGTACAGGGGTATGGGCGAGCAGTACTTC
-	TRBV7-2	-	TRBJ2-2	CASSLGANPGELFF	TGTGCCAGCAGCTTAGGGGCGAACCCCGGGGAGCTGTTTTTT
-	TRBV6-2/TRBV6-3	-	TRBJ2-5	CASSYSSGPAGTQYF	TGTGCCAGCAGTTACTCGAGCGGGCCGGCCGGGACCCAGTACTTC
-	TRBV5-6	-	TRBJ2-7	CASSGAGAYEQYF	TGTGCCAGCAGCGGCGCAGGGGCCTACGAGCAGTACTTC
-	TRBV6-2/TRBV6-3	-	TRBJ2-3	CASSYIAVTDTQYF	TGTGCCAGCAGTTATATCGCGGTCACAGATACGCAGTATTTT
TRBD2	TRBV19	-	TRBJ2-2	CASMDPSGVYTGELFF	TGTGCCAGTATGGATCCTAGCGGGGTATACACCGGGGAGCTGTTTTTT
TRBD1	TRBV2	-	TRBJ1-2	CASRPTGGKGYTF	TGTGCCAGCAGGCCGACAGGGGGCAAGGGCTACACCTTC
-	TRBV20-1	-	TRBJ1-1	CSASGDMNTEAFF	TGCAGTGCTAGTGGGGACATGAACACTGAAGCTTTCTTT
-	TRBV9	-	TRBJ2-7	CASSPRQDSYEQYF	TGTGCCAGCAGCCCTCGACAGGATTCCTACGAGCAGTACTTC
-	TRBV9	once	TRBJ1-1	CASSVVPEDTEAFF	TGTGCCAGCAGCGTAGTTCCAGAGGACACTGAAGCTTTCTTT
-	TRBV19	-	TRBJ2-3	CASKSRGWGTDTQYF	TGTGCCAGTAAGTCCAGGGGATGGGGCACAGATACGCAGTATTTT
TRBD2	TRBV7-2	-	TRBJ2-3	CASSSVSGTTDTQYF	TGTGCCAGCAGCTCCGTTTCGGGGACTACGGATACGCAGTATTTT
-	TRBV27	-	TRBJ1-2	CASSDRLGNYGYTF	TGTGCCAGCAGTGACAGGCTTGGTAACTATGGCTACACCTTC
-	TRBV5-1	-	TRBJ1-6	CASSLSPGAAYNSPLHF	TGCGCCAGCAGCTTGTCTCCAGGGGCGGCATATAATTCACCCCTCCACTTT
-	TRBV3-1/TRBV3-2	-	TRBJ1-6	CASTNVSSYNSPLHF	TGTGCCAGCACTAATGTGAGCTCCTATAATTCACCCCTCCACTTT
TRBD2	TRBV7-3	-	TRBJ2-1	CASSLGYTRGGLAQFF	TGTGCCAGCAGCTTAGGATACACGCGGGGAGGGCTGGCGCAGTTCTTC
-	TRBV12-3/TRBV12-4	-	TRBJ2-7	CASSRLPSYEQYF	TGTGCCAGCAGCAGGTTACCCTCCTACGAGCAGTACTTC
TRBD1	TRBV29-1	-	TRBJ1-1	CSLRGQKMNTEAFF	TGCAGCCTAAGGGGGCAGAAAATGAACACTGAAGCTTTCTTT
TRBD1	TRBV10-3	-	TRBJ1-5	CAISGTGQPQHF	TGTGCCATCAGTGGGACAGGTCAGCCCCAGCATTTT
-	TRBV15	-	TRBJ2-1	CATSRDDIQNQQFF	TGTGCCACCAGCAGAGATGACATCCAAAATCAGCAGTTCTTC
-	TRBV28	-	TRBJ1-2	CASRYSGRGYTF	TGTGCCAGCAGATACTCAGGGCGAGGCTACACCTTC
TRBD1	TRBV2	-	TRBJ2-6	CARDRGGTGANVLTF	TGTGCCAGGGACAGGGGCGGTACTGGGGCCAACGTCCTGACTTTC
-	TRBV6-2/TRBV6-3	-	TRBJ2-1	CASSYPRNEQFF	TGTGCCAGCAGTTACCCGAGGAATGAGCAGTTCTTC
TRBD1	TRBV7-2	-	TRBJ2-3	CASSLGQGGTDTQYF	TGTGCCAGCAGCTTAGGCCAGGGGGGCACAGATACGCAGTATTTT
-	TRBV6-4	-	TRBJ1-2	CASSDSMVVFGANYGYTF	TGTGCCAGCAGTGACTCGATGGTAGTATTTGGGGCGAACTATGGCTACACCTTC
TRBD1	TRBV7-6	-	TRBJ1-1	CASSPRQGNTEAFF	TGTGCCAGCAGCCCCCGACAGGGGAACACTGAAGCTTTCTTT
-	TRBV6-1	-	TRBJ2-6	CASSELSVLTF	TGTGCCAGCAGTGAATTGAGCGTCCTGACTTTC
TRBD1	TRBV5-6	-	TRBJ1-2	CASSRDRDYGYTF	TGTGCCAGCAGCCGCGACAGGGACTATGGCTACACCTTC
-	TRBV10-1	once	TRBJ2-3	CASSDLTDTQYF	TGCGCCAGCAGTGACCTCACAGATACGCAGTATTTT
-	TRBV7-9	-	TRBJ2-1	CASSLKGVNEQFF	TGTGCCAGCAGCTTAAAGGGAGTGAATGAGCAGTTCTTC
TRBD1	TRBV30	-	TRBJ1-2	CAWSGARDRDSDYGYTF	TGTGCCTGGAGTGGAGCCAGGGACCGGGACAGTGACTATGGCTACACCTTC
TRBD2	TRBV5-1	-	TRBJ2-7	CASSSGTSGYEQYF	TGCGCCAGCAGTTCCGGGACTAGCGGCTACGAGCAGTACTTC
-	TRBV6-1	-	TRBJ1-5	CASSDPGHKYYSNQPQHF	TGTGCCAGCAGTGACCCGGGACACAAGTATTATAGCAATCAGCCCCAGCATTTT
TRBD1	TRBV5-6	-	TRBJ1-2	CASSLYSTGDYGYTF	TGTGCCAGCAGCTTGTATAGTACAGGGGACTATGGCTACACCTTC
-	TRBV15	-	TRBJ2-1	CATSRTTSLSDNEQFF	TGTGCCACCAGCAGGACCACTAGTCTTTCTGACAATGAGCAGTTCTTC
TRBD1	TRBV5-4	-	TRBJ1-2	CASREGQGIEYGYTF	TGTGCCAGCAGGGAGGGACAGGGGATAGAGTATGGCTACACCTTC
-	TRBV10-2	-	TRBJ2-3	CASSESGAGVTQYF	TGCGCCAGCAGTGAGTCGGGGGCGGGGGTTACGCAGTATTTT
-	TRBV19	-	TRBJ1-6	CASSPASSYNSPLHF	TGTGCCAGTAGTCCAGCGAGCTCCTATAATTCACCCCTCCACTTT